The present T cell receptor (beta chain) was sequenced within a study of regulatory T cells in long-lasting Graves disease. Overall study: Antithyroid drug exposure in newly diagnosed Graves' patients had lasted under 3 months. Study-wide findings and caveats: Reduced TCR diversity was observed in persistent Graves' patients versus newly diagnosed patients.

Relying on iRepertoire HTBI primers and Arm-PCR of CDR3 regions, the team built TCR beta libraries. TCRdb re-analysed the multiplex PCR reads in MiXCR, keeping a single row per CDR3 protein. The sample includes roughly 610,000 distinct CDR3 sequences, approximately 15% of them seen just once. The CDR3 covers 14 residues. The germline gives CDR1 MNHNS, CDR2 SASEGT. The V end was cut by 6 bases, the J end by 0 bases, with 8 bases between. The table lists this clonotype with a few counts. Its target is unknown. Time point indicated: newly diagnosed GD, antithyroid drugs for less than 3 months. The TCR library was made from RNA that had been extracted from PBMCs in TRIzol. These data were also filed under a second study, of T cells in Graves' hyperthyroidism and ophthalmopathy. That study adds: Among clonotypes expanded in thyroid above 0.001, most were also found in blood.

This clonotype was obtained from a woman under 40 with Graves disease. The rearrangement uses TRBV6-1 and TRBJ1-4; D is undetermined. Sequenced material: peripheral blood mononuclear cells (PBMCs), taken at new diagnosis, from a patient treated with antithyroid drugs. CDR3 DNA sequence: TGTGCCAGCAGGACTATTGCAACTAATGAAAAACTGTTTTTT. Amino acid sequence: CASRTIATNEKLFF.